These 7 T cell receptor beta chains came from one sample sequenced in a study of blood T cell repertoires in COVID-19. Using immunoSEQ multiplex PCR, the repertoire was profiled, and TCRdb retains in-frame clones only, with some absent. This sample yields 200,000 to 250,000 clones, of which approximately 80% are seen a single time; more than 10% belongs to the top ten. Source material: peripheral blood. All receptors come from a human donor in a cohort sampled during active COVID-19.

The rearrangement uses TRBV4-3 and TRBJ2-7, with 8 bases identical to TRBD1. In germline, CDR1 is LGHNA, CDR2 YSLEER. The CDR3 totals 16 residues. The junction had 8 bases not matched to a gene; V was cut back by 4 bases and J by 0 bases. In DNA form, the CDR3 reads TGCGCCAGCAGCCCAGGGACAGGCTTAAGCTCCTACGAGCAGTACTTC. Its translation: CASSPGTGLSSYEQYF.

The chain is built from TRBV4-1 and TRBJ2-1, with 8 bases that match TRBD2. Unmatched junction bases numbered 3, after V lost 1 base and J lost 7 bases. Germline CDR1 and CDR2: MGHRA and YSYEKL. The CDR3 spans 14 residues. As DNA, the CDR3 is TGCGCCAGCAGCCAAGGGCCGGGGGGGAATGAGCAGTTCTTC. It yields the protein CASSQGPGGNEQFF.

This clone was picked up one time. The chain has TRBV10-1 and TRBJ2-1, with 12 bases matching TRBD2. This CDR3 contains 18 residues. Losses at the gene ends were 0 bases for V and 5 bases for J; bases not matched to a gene: 8. The V gene's germline CDR1 is WNHNN and CDR2 SYGVQD (reference sequence). This CDR3 reads CASSESRPSGRDNNEQFF. DNA for the CDR3: TGCGCCAGCAGTGAGTCGAGGCCTAGCGGGAGGGACAACAATGAGCAGTTCTTC.

The chain couples TRBV19 to TRBJ2-7, with a possible D match to TRBD2 (5 bases). Germline CDR1 and CDR2: LNHDA and SQIVND (reference sequence). This CDR3 has 15 amino acids. Trimming pared 1 base from V and 0 bases from J, leaving 10 bases between. The CDR3 DNA reads TGTGCCAGTAGTATAGGCCCACGGGACTCCTACGAGCAGTACTTC. The encoded protein is CASSIGPRDSYEQYF.

This sequence joins TRBV2 and TRBJ1-1; D possibly corresponds to TRBD1 (6 bases). This CDR3 spans 15 amino acids. Germline assignment: CDR1 SNHLY and CDR2 FYNNEI. V lost 4 bases, J lost 2 bases, and 14 bases lay in between. The CDR3 spells CASSGQDFSNTEAFF. The CDR3 region has the DNA TGTGCCAGCAGTGGACAGGATTTTAGTAACACTGAAGCTTTCTTT.

This chain links TRBV28 with TRBJ1-1; TRBD1 aligns across 8 bases. This CDR3 is built from 15 residues. CDR1 MDHEN and CDR2 SYDVKM come from the germline V gene. V trimming: 5 bases; J trimming: 5 bases; junction bases outside the gene matches: 10. The CDR3 here is CASSPLGQGETEAFF. In DNA, the CDR3 is TGTGCCAGCAGTCCGCTCGGACAGGGCGAGACTGAAGCTTTCTTT. The entire variable domain, with the rest obtained from reference TRBV28 and TRBJ1-1, is as follows: DVKVTQSSRYLVKRTGEKVFLECVQDMDHENMFWYRQDPGLGLRLIYFSYDVKMKEKGDIPEGYSVSREKKERFSLILESASTNQTSMYLCASSPLGQGETEAFFGQGTRLTVV.

The rearrangement links TRBV7-8 to TRBJ2-5; 8 nucleotides agree with TRBD2. V gave up 1 base and J gave up 4 bases; unmatched junction bases: 8. There are 16 residues in the CDR3. Per the germline V gene, CDR1 is SGHVS and CDR2 is FQNEAQ. CDR3 bases: TGTGCCAGCAGCTTAGGGCTAGGGCTAGCGGGAGAGACCCAGTACTTC. Its protein is CASSLGLGLAGETQYF.